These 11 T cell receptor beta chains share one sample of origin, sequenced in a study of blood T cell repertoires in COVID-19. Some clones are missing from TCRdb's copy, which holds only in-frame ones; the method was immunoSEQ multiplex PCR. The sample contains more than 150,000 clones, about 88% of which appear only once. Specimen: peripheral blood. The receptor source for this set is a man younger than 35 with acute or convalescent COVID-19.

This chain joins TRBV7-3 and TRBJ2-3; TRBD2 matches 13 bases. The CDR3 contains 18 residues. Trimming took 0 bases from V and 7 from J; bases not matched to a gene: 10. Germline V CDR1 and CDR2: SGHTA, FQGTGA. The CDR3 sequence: CASSLTSPGTSGVHTQYF. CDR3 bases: TGTGCCAGCAGCTTAACCTCCCCCGGGACTAGCGGGGTTCATACGCAGTATTTT.

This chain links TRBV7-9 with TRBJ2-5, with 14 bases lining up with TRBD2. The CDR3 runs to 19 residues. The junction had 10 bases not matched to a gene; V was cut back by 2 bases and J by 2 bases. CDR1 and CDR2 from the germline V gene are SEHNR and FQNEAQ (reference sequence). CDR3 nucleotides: TGTGCCAGCAGCTTATTCGGACTAGCGGGGGGAGGCGTGCAAGAGACCCAGTACTTC. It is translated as CASSLFGLAGGGVQETQYF.

CDR3 bases: TGTGCCTGGAGCAGCCCGGGCAGGGGTTCCAATCAGCCCCAGCATTTT. Translation gives CAWSSPGRGSNQPQHF. This chain joins TRBV30 and TRBJ1-5, with D possibly TRBD1 on 6 matching bases. Germline assignment: CDR1 GTSNPN and CDR2 SVGIG (reference sequence). With 3 bases removed from V and 3 bases from J, the gap between germline ends came to 18 bases. The CDR3 runs to 16 residues.

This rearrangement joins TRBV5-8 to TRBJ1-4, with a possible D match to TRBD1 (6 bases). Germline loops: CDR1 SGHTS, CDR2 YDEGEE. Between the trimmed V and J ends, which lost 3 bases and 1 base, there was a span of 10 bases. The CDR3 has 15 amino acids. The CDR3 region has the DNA TGTGCCAGCAGCTGGGGGCTGAGAACTAATGAAAAACTGTTTTTT. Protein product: CASSWGLRTNEKLFF.

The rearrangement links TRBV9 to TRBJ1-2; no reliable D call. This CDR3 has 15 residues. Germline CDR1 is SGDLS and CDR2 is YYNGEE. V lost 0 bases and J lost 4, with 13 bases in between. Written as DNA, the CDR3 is TGTGCCAGCAGCGTAGAGTCAACAGCATCCTATGGCTACACCTTC. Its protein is CASSVESTASYGYTF.

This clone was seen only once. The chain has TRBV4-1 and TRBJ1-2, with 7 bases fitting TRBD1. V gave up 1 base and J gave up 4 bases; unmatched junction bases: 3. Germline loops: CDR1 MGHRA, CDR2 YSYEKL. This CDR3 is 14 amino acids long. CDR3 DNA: TGCGCCAGCAGCCAAGGACAGGGAGTCTATGGCTACACCTTC. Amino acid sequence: CASSQGQGVYGYTF.

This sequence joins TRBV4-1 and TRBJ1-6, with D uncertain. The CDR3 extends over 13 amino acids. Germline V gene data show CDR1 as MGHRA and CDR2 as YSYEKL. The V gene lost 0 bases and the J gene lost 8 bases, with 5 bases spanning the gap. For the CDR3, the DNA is TGCGCCAGCAGCCAAGACATTTATTCACCCCTCCACTTT. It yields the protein CASSQDIYSPLHF.

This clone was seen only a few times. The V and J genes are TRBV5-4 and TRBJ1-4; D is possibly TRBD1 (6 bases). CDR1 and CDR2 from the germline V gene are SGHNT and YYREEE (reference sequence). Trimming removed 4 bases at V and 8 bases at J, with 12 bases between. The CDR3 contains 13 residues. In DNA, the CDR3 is TGTGCCAGCAGCGTAAACAGGGACGAAAAACTGTTTTTT. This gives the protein CASSVNRDEKLFF.

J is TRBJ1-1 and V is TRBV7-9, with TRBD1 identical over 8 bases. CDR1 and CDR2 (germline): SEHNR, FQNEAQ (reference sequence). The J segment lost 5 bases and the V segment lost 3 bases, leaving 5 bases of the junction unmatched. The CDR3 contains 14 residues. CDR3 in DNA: TGTGCCAGCAGCTTGGCAGGGGGCTCTACTGAAGCTTTCTTT. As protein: CASSLAGGSTEAFF.

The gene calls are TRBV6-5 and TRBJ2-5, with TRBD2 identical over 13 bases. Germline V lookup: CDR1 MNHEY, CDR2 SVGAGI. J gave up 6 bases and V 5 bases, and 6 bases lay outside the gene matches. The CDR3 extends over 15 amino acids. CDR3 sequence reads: CASSPSTSGRKTQYF. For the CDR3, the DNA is TGTGCCAGCAGTCCTTCGACTAGCGGGAGGAAGACCCAGTACTTC.

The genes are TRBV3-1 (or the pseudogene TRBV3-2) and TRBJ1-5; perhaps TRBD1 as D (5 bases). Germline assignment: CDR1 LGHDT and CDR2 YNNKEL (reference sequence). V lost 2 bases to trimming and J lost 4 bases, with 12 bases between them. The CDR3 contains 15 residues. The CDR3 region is CASSQRAGRNQPQHF. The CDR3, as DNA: TGTGCCAGCAGCCAAAGGGCAGGGAGGAATCAGCCCCAGCATTTT.